The present entry profiles one T cell receptor (beta chain) with its context. Its antigen remains unknown. This record belongs to a study of T cell clonotyping in hematopoietic cell transplantation. Overall study: Recipient samples before transplant were obtained post-cytoreduction. Overall study results and limits: Recipient TCR diversity dropped after transplant; expanded clonotypes rose from day 30 to 180. Broader posttransplant TCR repertoire diversity was predicted by graft donor and pretransplant recipient Inverse Simpson Index values.

Documented time point: recipient sample about 28 days before transplant, after cytoreduction. The method was immunoSEQ multiplex PCR; TCRdb's version includes in-frame clones alone and lacks a portion of them. Seen here are approximately 26,000 clones, 85% to 95% observed once, and the top ten hold around 2.4%. Looked up from germline, CDR1 is MGHRA and CDR2 is YSYEKL. The CDR3 spans 13 residues. V was cut by 4 bases and J by 11 bases, with 18 bases left in between. The chain carries TRBV4-1 and TRBJ2-7, with D perhaps TRBD1 (6 bases). The sequencing here drew on peripheral blood mononuclear cells, taken before stem cell transplant. The clonotype comes from a man aged 50-59 years with acute myeloid leukemia. Some clones in this sample may be carry-over from other donors' samples. CDR3: CASSLTGQSAKYF. In nucleotides, the CDR3 is TGCGCCAGCAGCCTAACAGGACAGAGCGCAAAGTACTTC.